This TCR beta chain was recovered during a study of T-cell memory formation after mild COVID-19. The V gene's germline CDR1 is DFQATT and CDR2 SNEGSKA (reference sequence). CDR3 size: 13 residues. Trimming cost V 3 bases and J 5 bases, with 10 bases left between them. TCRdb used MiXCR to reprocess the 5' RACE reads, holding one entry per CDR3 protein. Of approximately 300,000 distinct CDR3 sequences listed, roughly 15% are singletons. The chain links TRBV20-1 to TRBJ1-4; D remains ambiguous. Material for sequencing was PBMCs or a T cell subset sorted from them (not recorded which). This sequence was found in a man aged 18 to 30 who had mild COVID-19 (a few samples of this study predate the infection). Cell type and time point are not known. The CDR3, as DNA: TGCAGTGCTAGTAGGAGCGAGAATGAAAAACTGTTTTTT. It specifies CSASRSENEKLFF.